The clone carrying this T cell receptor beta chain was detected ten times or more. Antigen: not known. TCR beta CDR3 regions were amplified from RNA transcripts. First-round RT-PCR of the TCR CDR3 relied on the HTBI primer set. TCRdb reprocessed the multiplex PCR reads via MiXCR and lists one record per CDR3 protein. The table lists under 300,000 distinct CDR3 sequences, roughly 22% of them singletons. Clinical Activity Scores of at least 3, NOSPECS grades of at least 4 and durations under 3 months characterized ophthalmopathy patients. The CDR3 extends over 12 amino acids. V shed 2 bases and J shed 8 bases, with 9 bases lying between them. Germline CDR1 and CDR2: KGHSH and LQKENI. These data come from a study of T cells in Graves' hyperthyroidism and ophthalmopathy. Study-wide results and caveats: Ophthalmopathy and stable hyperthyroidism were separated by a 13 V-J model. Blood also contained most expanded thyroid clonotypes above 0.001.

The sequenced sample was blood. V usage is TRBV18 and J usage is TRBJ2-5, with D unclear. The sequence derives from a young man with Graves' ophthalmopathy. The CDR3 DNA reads TGTGCCAGCTCACCAACCCTGGGAACCCAGTACTTC. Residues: CASSPTLGTQYF.